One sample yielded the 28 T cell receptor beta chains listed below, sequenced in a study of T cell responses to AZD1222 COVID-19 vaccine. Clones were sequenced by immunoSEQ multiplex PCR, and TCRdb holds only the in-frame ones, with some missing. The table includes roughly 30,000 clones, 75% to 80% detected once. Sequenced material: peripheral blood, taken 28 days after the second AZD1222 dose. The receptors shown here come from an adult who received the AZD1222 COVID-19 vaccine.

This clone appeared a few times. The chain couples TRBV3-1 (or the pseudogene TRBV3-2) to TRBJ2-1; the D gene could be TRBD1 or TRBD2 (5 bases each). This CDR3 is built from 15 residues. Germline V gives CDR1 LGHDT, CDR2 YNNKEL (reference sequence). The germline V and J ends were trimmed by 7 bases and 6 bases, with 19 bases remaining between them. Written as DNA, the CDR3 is TGTGCCAGCACCCTAGGGACCGTCGTAGGCAATGAGCAGTTCTTC. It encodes CASTLGTVVGNEQFF.

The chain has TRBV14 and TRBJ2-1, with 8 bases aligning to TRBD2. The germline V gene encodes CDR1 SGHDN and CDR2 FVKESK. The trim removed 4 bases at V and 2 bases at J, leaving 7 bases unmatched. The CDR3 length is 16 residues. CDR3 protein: CASSLEAGDTYNEQFF. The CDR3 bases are TGTGCCAGCAGCCTCGAAGCGGGAGATACCTACAATGAGCAGTTCTTC.

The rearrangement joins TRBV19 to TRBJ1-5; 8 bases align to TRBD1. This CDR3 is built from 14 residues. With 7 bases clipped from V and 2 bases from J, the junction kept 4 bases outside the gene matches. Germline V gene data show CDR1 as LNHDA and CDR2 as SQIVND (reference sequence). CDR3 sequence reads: CASNQGAGNQPQHF. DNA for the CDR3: TGTGCCAGTAATCAGGGGGCGGGCAATCAGCCCCAGCATTTT.

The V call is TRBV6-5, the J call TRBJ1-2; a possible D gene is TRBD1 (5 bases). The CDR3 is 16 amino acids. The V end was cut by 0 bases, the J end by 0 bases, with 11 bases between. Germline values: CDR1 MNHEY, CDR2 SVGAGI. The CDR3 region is CASSYSSMGANYGYTF. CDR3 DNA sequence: TGTGCCAGCAGTTACTCGTCCATGGGGGCTAACTATGGCTACACCTTC.

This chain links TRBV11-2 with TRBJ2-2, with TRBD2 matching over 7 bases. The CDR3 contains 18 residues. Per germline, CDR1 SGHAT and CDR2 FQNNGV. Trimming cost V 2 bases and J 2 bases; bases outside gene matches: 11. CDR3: CASSLFVSSGSNTGELFF. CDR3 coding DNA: TGTGCCAGCAGCTTATTTGTATCTAGCGGCTCAAACACCGGGGAGCTGTTTTTT.

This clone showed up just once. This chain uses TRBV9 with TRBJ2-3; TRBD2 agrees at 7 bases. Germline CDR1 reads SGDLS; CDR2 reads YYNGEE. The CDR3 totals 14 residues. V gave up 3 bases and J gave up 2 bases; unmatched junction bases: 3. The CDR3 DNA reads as TGTGCCAGCAGCGCGGGACTAACCACAGATACGCAGTATTTT. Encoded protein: CASSAGLTTDTQYF. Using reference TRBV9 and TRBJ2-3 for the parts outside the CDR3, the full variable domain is DSGVTQTPKHLITATGQRVTLRCSPRSGDLSVYWYQQSLDQGLQFLIQYYNGEERAKGNILERFSAQQFPDLHSELNLSSLELGDSALYFCASSAGLTTDTQYFGPGTRLTVL.

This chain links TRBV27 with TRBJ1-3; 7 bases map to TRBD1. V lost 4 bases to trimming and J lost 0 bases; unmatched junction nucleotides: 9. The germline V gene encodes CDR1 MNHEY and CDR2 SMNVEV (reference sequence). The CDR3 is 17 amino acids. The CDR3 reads CASSSLGTDHSGNTIYF. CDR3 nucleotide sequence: TGTGCCAGCAGTTCGCTTGGGACAGACCACTCTGGAAACACCATATATTTT.

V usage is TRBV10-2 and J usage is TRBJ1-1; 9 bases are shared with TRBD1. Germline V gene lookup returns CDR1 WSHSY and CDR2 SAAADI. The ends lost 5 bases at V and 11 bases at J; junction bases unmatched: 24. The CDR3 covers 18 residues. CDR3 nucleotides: TGCGCCAGCAGTTTATTTTCGTACACCGAAACAGGGGGCAGGGTGGCTTTCTTT. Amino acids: CASSLFSYTETGGRVAFF.

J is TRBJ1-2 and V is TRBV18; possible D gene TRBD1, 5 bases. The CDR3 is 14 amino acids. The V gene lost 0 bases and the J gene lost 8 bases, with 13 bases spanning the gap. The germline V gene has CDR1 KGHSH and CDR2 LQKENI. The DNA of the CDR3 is TGTGCCAGCTCACCACCGGGAGGGGCGCGGGGCTACACCTTC. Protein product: CASSPPGGARGYTF.

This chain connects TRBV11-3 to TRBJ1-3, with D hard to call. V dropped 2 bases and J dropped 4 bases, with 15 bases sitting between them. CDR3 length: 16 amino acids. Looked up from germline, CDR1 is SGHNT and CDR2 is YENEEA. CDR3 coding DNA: TGTGCCAGCAGCTTACCCCACGGTGGTTCAGGAAACACCATATATTTT. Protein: CASSLPHGGSGNTIYF.

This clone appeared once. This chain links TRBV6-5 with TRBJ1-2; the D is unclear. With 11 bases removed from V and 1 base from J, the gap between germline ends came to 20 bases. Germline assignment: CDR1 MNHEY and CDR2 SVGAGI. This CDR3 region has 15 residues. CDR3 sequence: CAATSPGPLNYGYTF. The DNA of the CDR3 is TGTGCCGCCACCTCGCCCGGGCCCCTTAACTATGGCTACACCTTC.

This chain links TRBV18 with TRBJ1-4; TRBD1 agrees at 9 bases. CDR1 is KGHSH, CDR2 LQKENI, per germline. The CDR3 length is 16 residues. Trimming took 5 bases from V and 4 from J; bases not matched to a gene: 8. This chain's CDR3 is CASSSNRGLSNEKLFF. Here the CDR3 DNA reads TGTGCCAGCTCATCAAACAGGGGGCTTAGTAATGAAAAACTGTTTTTT. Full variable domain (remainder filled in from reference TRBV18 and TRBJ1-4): NAGVMQNPRHLVRRRGQEARLRCSPMKGHSHVYWYRQLPEEGLKFMVYLQKENIIDESGMPKERFSAEFPKEGPSILRIQQVVRGDSAAYFCASSSNRGLSNEKLFFGSGTQLSVL.

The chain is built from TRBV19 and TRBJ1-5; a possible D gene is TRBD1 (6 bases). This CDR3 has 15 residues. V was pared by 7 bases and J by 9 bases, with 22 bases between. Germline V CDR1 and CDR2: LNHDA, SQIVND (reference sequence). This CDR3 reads CASTPLLDRTGPQHF. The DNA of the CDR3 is TGTGCCAGTACCCCCCTGCTCGACAGGACTGGGCCCCAGCATTTT.

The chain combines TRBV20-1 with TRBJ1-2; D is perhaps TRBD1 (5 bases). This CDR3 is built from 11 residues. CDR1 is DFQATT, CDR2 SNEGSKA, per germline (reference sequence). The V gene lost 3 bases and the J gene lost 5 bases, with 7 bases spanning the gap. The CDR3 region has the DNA TGCAGTGCTAGGCAGGGATATGGCTACACCTTC. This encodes CSARQGYGYTF.

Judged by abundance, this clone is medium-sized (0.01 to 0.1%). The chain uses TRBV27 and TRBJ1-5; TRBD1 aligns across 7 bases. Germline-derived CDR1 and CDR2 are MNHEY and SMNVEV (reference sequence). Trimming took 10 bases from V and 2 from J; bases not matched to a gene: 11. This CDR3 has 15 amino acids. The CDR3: CATKTGSAGNQPQHF. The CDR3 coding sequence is TGTGCCACCAAGACAGGGTCAGCGGGCAATCAGCCCCAGCATTTT.

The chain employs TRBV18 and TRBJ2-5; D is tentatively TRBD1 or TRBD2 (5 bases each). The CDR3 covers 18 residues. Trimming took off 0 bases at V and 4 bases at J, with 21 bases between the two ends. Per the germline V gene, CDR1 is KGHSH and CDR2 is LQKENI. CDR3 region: CASSPPNSGTARGETQYF. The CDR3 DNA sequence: TGTGCCAGCTCACCACCGAACAGTGGGACGGCGAGGGGAGAGACCCAGTACTTC.

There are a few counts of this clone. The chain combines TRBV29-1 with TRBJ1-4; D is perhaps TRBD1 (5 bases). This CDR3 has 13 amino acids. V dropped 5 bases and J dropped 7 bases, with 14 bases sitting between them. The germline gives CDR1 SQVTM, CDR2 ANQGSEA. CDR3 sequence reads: CSVRDQAFEKLFF. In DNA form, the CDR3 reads TGCAGCGTTAGGGACCAAGCCTTTGAAAAACTGTTTTTT.

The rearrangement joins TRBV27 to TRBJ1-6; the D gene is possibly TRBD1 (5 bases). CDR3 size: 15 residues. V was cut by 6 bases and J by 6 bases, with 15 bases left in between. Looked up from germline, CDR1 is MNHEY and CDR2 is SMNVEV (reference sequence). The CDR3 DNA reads TGTGCCAGCAGCCCCCCCAGGGTATCTAATTCACCCCTCCACTTT. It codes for CASSPPRVSNSPLHF.

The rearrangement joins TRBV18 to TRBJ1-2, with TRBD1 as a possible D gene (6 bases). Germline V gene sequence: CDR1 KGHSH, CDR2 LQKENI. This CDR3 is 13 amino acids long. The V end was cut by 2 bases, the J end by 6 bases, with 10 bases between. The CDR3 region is CASSPNREDGYTF. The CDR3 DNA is TGTGCCAGCTCACCAAACAGGGAAGATGGCTACACCTTC. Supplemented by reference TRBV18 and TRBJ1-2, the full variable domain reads NAGVMQNPRHLVRRRGQEARLRCSPMKGHSHVYWYRQLPEEGLKFMVYLQKENIIDESGMPKERFSAEFPKEGPSILRIQQVVRGDSAAYFCASSPNREDGYTFGSGTRLTVV.

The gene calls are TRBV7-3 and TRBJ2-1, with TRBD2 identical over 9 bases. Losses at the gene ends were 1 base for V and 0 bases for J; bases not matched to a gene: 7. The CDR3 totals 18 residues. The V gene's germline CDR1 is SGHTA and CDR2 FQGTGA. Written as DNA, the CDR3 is TGTGCCAGCAGCTTAAATGCGGGAGGGCTACCCTCCTACAATGAGCAGTTCTTC. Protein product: CASSLNAGGLPSYNEQFF.

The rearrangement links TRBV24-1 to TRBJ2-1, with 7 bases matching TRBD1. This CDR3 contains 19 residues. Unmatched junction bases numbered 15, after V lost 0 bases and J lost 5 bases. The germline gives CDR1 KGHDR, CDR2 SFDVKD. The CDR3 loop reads CATSDLQGGAFSAHNEQFF. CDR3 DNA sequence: TGTGCCACCAGTGATTTGCAAGGGGGCGCTTTTAGTGCCCACAATGAGCAGTTCTTC.

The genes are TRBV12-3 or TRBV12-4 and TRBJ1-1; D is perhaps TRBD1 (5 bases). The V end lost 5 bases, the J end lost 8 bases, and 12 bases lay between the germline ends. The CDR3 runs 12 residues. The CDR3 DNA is TGTGCCAGCAGTCTAGGGGATAGGGAAGCTTTCTTT. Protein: CASSLGDREAFF.

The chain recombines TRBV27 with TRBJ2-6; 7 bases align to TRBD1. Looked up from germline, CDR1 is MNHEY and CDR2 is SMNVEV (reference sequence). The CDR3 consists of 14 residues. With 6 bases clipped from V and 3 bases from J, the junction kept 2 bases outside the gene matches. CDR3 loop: CASRQGIGANVLTF. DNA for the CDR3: TGTGCCAGCAGACAGGGGATTGGGGCCAACGTCCTGACTTTC.

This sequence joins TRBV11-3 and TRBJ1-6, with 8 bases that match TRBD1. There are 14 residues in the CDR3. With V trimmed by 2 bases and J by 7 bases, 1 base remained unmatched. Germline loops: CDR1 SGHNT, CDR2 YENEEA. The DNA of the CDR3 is TGTGCCAGCAGCTTAACAGGGGGGAATTCACCCCTCCACTTT. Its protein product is CASSLTGGNSPLHF.

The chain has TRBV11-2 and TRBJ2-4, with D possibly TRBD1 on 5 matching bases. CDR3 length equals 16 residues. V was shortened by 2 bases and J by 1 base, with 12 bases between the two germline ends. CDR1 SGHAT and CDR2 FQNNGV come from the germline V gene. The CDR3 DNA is TGTGCCAGCAGCTTAAGCAGGGCAGTGGCCAAAAACATTCAGTACTTC. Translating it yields CASSLSRAVAKNIQYF.

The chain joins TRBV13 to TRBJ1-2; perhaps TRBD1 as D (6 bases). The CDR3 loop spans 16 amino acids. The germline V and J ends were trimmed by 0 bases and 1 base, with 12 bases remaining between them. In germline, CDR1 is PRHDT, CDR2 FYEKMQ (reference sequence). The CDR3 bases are TGTGCCAGCAGCTTAGGCTTGGGGGCCGGTAACTATGGCTACACCTTC. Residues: CASSLGLGAGNYGYTF.

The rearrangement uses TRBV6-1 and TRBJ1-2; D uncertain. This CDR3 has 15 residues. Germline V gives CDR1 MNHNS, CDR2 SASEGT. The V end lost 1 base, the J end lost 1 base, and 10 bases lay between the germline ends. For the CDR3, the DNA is TGTGCCAGCAGTGAAGACGGGAGGAATAACTATGGCTACACCTTC. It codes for CASSEDGRNNYGYTF.

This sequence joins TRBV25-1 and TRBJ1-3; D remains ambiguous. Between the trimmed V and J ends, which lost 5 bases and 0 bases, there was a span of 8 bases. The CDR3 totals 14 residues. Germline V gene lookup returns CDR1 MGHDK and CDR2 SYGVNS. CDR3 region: CASSSTYSGNTIYF. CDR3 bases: TGTGCCAGCAGTTCGACCTACTCTGGAAACACCATATATTTT.